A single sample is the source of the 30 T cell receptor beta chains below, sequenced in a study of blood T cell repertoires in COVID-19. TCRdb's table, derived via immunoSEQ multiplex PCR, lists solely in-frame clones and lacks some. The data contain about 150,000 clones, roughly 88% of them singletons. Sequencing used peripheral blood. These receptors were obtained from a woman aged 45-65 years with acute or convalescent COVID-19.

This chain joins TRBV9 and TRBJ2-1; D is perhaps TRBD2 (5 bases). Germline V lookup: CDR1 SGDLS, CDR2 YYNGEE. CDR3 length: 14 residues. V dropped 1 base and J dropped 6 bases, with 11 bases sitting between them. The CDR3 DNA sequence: TGTGCCAGCAGCGTACGACCTAGCATCAATGAGCAGTTCTTC. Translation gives CASSVRPSINEQFF.

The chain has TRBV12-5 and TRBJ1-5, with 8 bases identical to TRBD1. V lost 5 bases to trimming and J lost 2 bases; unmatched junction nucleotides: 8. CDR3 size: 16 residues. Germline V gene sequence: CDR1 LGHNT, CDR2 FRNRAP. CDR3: CASGRSQGGGNQPQHF. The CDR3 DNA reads TGTGCTAGTGGTCGCTCACAGGGGGGGGGCAATCAGCCCCAGCATTTT.

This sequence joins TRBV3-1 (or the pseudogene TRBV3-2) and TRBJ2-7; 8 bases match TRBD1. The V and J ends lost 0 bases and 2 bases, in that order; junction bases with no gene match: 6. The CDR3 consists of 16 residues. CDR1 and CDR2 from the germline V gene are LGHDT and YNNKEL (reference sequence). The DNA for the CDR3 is TGTGCCAGCAGCCAAGATAGTGGACAGGGTCCCTACGAGCAGTACTTC. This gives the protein CASSQDSGQGPYEQYF.

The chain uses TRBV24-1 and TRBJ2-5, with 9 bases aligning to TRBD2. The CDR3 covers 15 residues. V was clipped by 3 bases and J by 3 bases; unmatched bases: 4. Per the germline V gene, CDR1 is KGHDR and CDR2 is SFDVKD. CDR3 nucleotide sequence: TGTGCCACCAGTGATCCTTCTAGCGGGAAAGAGACCCAGTACTTC. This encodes CATSDPSSGKETQYF.

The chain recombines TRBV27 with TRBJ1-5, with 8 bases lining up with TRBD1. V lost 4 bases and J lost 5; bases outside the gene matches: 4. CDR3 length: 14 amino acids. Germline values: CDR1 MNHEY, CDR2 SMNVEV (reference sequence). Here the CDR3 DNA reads TGTGCCAGCAGTTGGGGACAGGCCGATCAGCCCCAGCATTTT. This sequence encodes CASSWGQADQPQHF.

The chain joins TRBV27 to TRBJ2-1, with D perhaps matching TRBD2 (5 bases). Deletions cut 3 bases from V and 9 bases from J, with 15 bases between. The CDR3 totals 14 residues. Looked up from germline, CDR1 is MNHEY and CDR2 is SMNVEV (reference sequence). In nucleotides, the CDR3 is TGTGCCAGCAGTTTCAGTCCCCTCCGGGGTGAGCAGTTCTTC. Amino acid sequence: CASSFSPLRGEQFF.

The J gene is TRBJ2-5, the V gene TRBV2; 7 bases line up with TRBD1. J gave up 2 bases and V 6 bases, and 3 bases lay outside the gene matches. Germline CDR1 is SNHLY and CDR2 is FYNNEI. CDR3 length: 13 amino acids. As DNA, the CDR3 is TGTGCCAGCAGCGGACAGGATCAAGAGACCCAGTACTTC. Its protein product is CASSGQDQETQYF.

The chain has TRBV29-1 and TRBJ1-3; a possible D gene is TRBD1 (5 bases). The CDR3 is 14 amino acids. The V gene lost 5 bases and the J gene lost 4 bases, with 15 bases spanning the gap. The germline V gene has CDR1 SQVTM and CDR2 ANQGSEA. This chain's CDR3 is CSVQGITSGNTIYF. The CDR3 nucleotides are TGCAGCGTTCAGGGCATAACCTCGGGAAACACCATATATTTT.

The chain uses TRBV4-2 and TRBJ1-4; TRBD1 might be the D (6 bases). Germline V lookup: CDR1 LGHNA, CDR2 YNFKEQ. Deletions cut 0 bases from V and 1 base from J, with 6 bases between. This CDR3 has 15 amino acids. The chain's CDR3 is CASSQDRGTNEKLFF. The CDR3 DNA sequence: TGTGCCAGCAGCCAAGACAGGGGAACTAATGAAAAACTGTTTTTT.

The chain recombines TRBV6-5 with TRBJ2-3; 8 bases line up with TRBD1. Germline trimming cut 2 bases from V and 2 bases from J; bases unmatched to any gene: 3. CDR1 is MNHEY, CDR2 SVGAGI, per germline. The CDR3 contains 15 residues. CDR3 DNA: TGTGCCAGCAGTTACCAGGGGGCTGACACAGATACGCAGTATTTT. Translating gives CASSYQGADTDTQYF.

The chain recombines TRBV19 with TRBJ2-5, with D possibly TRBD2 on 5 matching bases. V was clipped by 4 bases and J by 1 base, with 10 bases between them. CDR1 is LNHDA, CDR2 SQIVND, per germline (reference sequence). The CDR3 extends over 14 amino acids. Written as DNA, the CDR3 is TGTGCCAGTAGTACGGCCCGGGGCCAAGAGACCCAGTACTTC. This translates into CASSTARGQETQYF.

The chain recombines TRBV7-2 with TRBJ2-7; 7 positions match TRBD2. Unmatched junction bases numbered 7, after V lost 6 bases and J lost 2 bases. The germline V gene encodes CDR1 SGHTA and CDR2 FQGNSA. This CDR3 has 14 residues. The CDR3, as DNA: TGTGCCAGCAGTTCCGTGGGGGGGGCCTACGAGCAGTACTTC. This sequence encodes CASSSVGGAYEQYF.

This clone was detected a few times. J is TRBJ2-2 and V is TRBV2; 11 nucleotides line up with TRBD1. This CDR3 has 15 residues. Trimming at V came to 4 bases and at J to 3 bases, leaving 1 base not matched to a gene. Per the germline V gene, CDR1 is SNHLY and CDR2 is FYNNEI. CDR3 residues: CASSVGQGDTGELFF. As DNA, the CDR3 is TGTGCCAGCAGTGTGGGACAGGGGGACACCGGGGAGCTGTTTTTT.

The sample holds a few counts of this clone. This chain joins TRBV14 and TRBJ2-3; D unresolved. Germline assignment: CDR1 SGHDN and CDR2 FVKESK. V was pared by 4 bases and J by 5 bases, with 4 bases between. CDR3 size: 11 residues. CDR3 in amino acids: CASSLRDTQYF. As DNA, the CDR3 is TGTGCCAGCAGCCTCAGAGATACGCAGTATTTT.

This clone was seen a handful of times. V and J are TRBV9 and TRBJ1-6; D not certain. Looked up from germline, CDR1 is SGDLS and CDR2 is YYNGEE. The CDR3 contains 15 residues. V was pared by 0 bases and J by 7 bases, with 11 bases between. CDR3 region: CASSVAGYQNSPLHF. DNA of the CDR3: TGTGCCAGCAGCGTAGCGGGGTACCAGAATTCACCCCTCCACTTT. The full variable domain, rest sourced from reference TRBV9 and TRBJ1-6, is DSGVTQTPKHLITATGQRVTLRCSPRSGDLSVYWYQQSLDQGLQFLIQYYNGEERAKGNILERFSAQQFPDLHSELNLSSLELGDSALYFCASSVAGYQNSPLHFGNGTRLTVT.

CDR3 coding DNA: TGTGCCAGCCTTTTACAGGGGCTCGGAACAGATACGCAGTATTTT. Residues: CASLLQGLGTDTQYF. This chain links TRBV6-5 with TRBJ2-3, with 7 positions matching TRBD1. From germline, CDR1 is MNHEY and CDR2 SVGAGI. V shed 8 bases and J 3 bases; nucleotides not matched to a gene: 11. The CDR3 has 15 residues.

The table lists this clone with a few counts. CDR3 residues: CASSERDRQTGELFF. CDR3 in DNA: TGTGCCAGCTCCGAAAGGGACAGACAAACCGGGGAGCTGTTTTTT. The V and J genes are TRBV7-3 and TRBJ2-2; TRBD1 aligns across 7 bases. After removal of 8 bases from V and 5 bases from J, the junction contained 11 bases not matched to a gene. Germline V gives CDR1 SGHTA, CDR2 FQGTGA. There are 15 residues in the CDR3.

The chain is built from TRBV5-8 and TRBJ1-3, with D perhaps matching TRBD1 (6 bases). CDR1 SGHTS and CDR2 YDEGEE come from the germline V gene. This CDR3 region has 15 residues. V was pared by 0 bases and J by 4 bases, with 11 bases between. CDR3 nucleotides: TGTGCCAGCAGCTTGGCCGGGACATACGGAAACACCATATATTTT. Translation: CASSLAGTYGNTIYF. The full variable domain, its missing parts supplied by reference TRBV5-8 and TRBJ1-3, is EAGVTQSPTHLIKTRGQQATLRCSPISGHTSVYWYQQALGLGLQFLLWYDEGEERNRGNFPPRFSGRQFPNYSSELNVNALELEDSALYLCASSLAGTYGNTIYFGEGSWLTVV.

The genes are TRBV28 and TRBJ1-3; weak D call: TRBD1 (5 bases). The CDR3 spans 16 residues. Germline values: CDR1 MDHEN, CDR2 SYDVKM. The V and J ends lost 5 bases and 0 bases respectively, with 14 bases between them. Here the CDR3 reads CASSGEQARSGNTIYF. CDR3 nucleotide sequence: TGTGCCAGCAGTGGCGAACAGGCTCGCTCTGGAAACACCATATATTTT.

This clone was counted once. The CDR3 region has the DNA TGTGCCAGTACTCAGGGGTTCGGAGATACGCAGTATTTT. Its protein is CASTQGFGDTQYF. The chain couples TRBV2 to TRBJ2-3; a possible D gene is TRBD1 (6 bases). Germline CDR1 reads SNHLY; CDR2 reads FYNNEI. The CDR3 consists of 13 residues. Trimming shortened V by 9 bases and J by 5 bases, and 15 bases separated the two germline ends. Full variable domain (outside the CDR3, taken from reference TRBV2 and TRBJ2-3): EPEVTQTPSHQVTQMGQEVILRCVPISNHLYFYWYRQILGQKVEFLVSFYNNEISEKSEIFDDQFSVERPDGSNFTLKIRSTKLEDSAMYFCASTQGFGDTQYFGPGTRLTVL.

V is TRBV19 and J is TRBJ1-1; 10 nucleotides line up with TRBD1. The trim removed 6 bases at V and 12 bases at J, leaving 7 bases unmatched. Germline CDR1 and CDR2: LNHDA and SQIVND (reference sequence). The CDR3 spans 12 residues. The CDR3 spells CASRRQGAVTFF. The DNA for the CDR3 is TGTGCCAGTAGACGACAGGGGGCTGTGACTTTCTTT.

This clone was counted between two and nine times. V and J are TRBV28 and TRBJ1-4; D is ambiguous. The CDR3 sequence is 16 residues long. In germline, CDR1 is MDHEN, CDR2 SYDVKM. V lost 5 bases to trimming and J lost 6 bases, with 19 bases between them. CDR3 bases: TGTGCCAGCAGTCCACTTCCTGTGGAGGCGTATGAAAAACTGTTTTTT. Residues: CASSPLPVEAYEKLFF.

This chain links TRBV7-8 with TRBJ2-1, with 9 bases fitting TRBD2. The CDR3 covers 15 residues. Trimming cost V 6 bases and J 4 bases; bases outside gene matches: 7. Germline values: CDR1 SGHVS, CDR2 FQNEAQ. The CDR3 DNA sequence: TGTGCCAGCAGTTCCCAGCGGGAGGCTTACAATGAGCAGTTCTTC. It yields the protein CASSSQREAYNEQFF.

The CDR3 region has the DNA TGTGCCAGTAGTAGGACAGGGACTACCTACGAGCAGTACTTC. This encodes CASSRTGTTYEQYF. The chain carries TRBV19 and TRBJ2-7, with D tentatively TRBD1 (8 bases). With 4 bases removed from V and 2 bases from J, the gap between germline ends came to 12 bases. The CDR3 runs 14 residues. Germline V gene sequence: CDR1 LNHDA, CDR2 SQIVND (reference sequence).

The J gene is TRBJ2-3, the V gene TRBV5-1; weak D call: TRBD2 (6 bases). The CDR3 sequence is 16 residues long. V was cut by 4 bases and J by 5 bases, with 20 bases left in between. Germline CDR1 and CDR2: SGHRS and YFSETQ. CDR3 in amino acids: CASSRPGEEIGDTQYF. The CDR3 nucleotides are TGCGCCAGCAGCAGACCGGGAGAGGAAATCGGAGATACGCAGTATTTT.

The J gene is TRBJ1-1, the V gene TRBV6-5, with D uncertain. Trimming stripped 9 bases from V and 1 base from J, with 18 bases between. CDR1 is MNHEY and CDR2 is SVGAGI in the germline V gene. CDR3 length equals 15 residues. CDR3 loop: CASASASAANTEAFF. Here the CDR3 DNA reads TGTGCCAGTGCCAGTGCTAGCGCGGCGAACACTGAAGCTTTCTTT.

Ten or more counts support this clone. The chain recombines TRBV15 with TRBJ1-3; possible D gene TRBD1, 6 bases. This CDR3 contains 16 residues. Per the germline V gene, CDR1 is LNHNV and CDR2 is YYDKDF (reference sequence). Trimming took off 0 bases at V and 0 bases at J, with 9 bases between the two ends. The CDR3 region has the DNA TGTGCCACCAGCAGAGAAAGGACAGCCTCTGGAAACACCATATATTTT. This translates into CATSRERTASGNTIYF.

The chain's CDR3 is CASSPHLRDRDGGANEQFF. CDR3 DNA: TGTGCCAGCAGCCCCCATTTAAGGGATCGGGACGGGGGGGCTAATGAGCAGTTCTTC. This sequence joins TRBV3-1 (or the pseudogene TRBV3-2) and TRBJ2-1; 8 bases line up with TRBD2. With 4 bases clipped from V and 7 bases from J, the junction kept 21 bases outside the gene matches. CDR3 size: 19 residues. The V gene's germline CDR1 is LGHDT and CDR2 YNNKEL (reference sequence).

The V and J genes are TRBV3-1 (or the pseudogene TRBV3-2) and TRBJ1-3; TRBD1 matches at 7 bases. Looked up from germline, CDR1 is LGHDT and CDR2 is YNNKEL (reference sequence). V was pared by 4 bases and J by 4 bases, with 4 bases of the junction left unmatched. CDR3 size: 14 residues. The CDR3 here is CASSPRDRGNTIYF. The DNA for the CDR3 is TGTGCCAGCAGCCCCCGGGACAGAGGAAACACCATATATTTT.

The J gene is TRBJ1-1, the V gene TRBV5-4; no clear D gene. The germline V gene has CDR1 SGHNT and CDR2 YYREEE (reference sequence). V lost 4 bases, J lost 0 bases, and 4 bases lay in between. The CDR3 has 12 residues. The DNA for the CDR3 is TGTGCCAGCAGCACAGTGAACACTGAAGCTTTCTTT. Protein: CASSTVNTEAFF.